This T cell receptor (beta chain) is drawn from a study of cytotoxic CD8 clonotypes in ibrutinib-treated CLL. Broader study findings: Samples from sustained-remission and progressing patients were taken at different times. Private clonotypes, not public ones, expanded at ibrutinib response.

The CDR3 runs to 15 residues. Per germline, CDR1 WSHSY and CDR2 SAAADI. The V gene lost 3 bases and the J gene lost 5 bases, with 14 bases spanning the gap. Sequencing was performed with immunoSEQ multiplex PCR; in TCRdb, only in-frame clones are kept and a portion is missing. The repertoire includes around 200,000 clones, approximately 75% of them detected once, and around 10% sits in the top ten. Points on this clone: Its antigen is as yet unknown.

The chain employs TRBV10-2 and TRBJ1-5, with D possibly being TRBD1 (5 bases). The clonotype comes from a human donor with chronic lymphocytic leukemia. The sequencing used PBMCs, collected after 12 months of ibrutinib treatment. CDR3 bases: TGCGCCAGCAGTGAATTTGTCGGGGGGTATCAGCCCCAGCATTTT. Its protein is CASSEFVGGYQPQHF.